The clone carrying this T cell receptor beta chain occurred a few times. The sample is drawn from a study of cytotoxic CD8 clonotypes in ibrutinib-treated CLL. Trimming cost V 6 bases and J 1 base, with 12 bases left between them. This CDR3 spans 14 amino acids. CDR1 and CDR2 from the germline V gene are KGHSH and LQKENI. Clones were sequenced by immunoSEQ multiplex PCR, and TCRdb holds only the in-frame ones, with some missing. The table records 50,000 or so clones, 83% of them present only once. The gene calls are TRBV18 and TRBJ1-1, with a possible D match to TRBD1 (6 bases). Here the sequenced sample was PBMCs, taken after 24 months of ibrutinib treatment. The source of this sequence is a human donor with chronic lymphocytic leukemia. The CDR3, as DNA: TGTGCCAGCTCTCTCGGACAGACGAACACTGAAGCTTTCTTT. It is translated as CASSLGQTNTEAFF.